The clone carrying this T cell receptor beta chain occurred many times. As yet, its antigen is unknown. Per the germline V gene, CDR1 is DFQATT and CDR2 is SNEGSKA (reference sequence). The CDR3 has 14 amino acids. Losses at the gene ends were 3 bases for V and 3 bases for J; bases not matched to a gene: 6. Described time point: longitudinal time-point 3. PBMCs stored at -80 C, numbering 2 million, were the origin of the unsorted libraries. The authors produced cDNA by 5'RACE using 10-nucleotide random UMIs. Every sequencing run gave over 200 million TCR-beta sequences, taken from 15-18 subjects. TCRdb re-derived calls from the 5' RACE reads in MiXCR, one entry per CDR3 protein. Among roughly 45,000 distinct CDR3 sequences listed, approximately 13% were seen once. This entry is derived from a study of neurological immune-mediated disorders. Study results and limitations: Falling below healthy controls, multiple sclerosis showed the least TCR clonal expansion, while HTLV-1-associated myelopathy showed the most.

This chain joins TRBV20-1 and TRBJ1-2; 8 bases match TRBD1. The sequenced sample was PBMCs. The sequence was obtained from a man aged 30-40 years in good health. The CDR3 sequence is CSASVQGDDYGYTF. The CDR3 region has the DNA TGCAGTGCTAGCGTACAGGGGGACGACTATGGCTACACCTTC.